Detailed here is one T cell receptor (beta chain). Antigen specificity is unknown. A much larger clonotype is one base distant, so this may be a read error. Since the CDR3 does not end with the conserved phenylalanine or tryptophan, this likely comes from a read error. This specimen comes from a study of identical twins. Each cDNA held unique molecular identifiers, and template switching gave it a universal primer site. TCRdb used MiXCR to reprocess the 5' RACE reads, holding one entry per CDR3 protein. Of around 160,000 distinct CDR3 sequences listed, 3% to 4.5% are singletons. Regarding the study as a whole: For out-of-frame beta sequences, excess twin sharing was weaker. While abundant cord blood beta clonotypes carried fewer insertions, memory repertoires showed no such pattern.

This TCR came from a man aged 18 to 30 in good health. Sequenced input: memory T cells sorted from blood.

CDR3 in DNA: TGCAGAGGCTATGGCTACACCTTG. Translating it yields CRGYGYTL. V usage is TRBV20-1 and J usage is TRBJ1-2; D remains unclear. Germline values: CDR1 DFQATT, CDR2 SNEGSKA (reference sequence). The CDR3 is made up of 8 amino acids.